The clone carrying this T cell receptor beta chain showed up just once. The record originates from a study of resident and recirculating memory T cells in vitiligo. No patient showed confetti depigmentation, a clinical sign of active disease. Patients who had received treatment within the previous three months were excluded. The CDR3 has 16 amino acids. The V and J ends lost 0 bases and 2 bases, in that order; junction bases with no gene match: 4. The germline V gene has CDR1 MRHNA and CDR2 SNTAGT. Generated by immunoSEQ multiplex PCR, the TCRdb table keeps only in-frame clones and is missing some. Of about 42,000 clones in the sample, nearly 95% were seen once.

Material for sequencing was blood. The chain links TRBV6-4 to TRBJ1-2, with 9 positions matching TRBD1. This clonotype originated in a male donor with vitiligo. The CDR3 DNA is TGTGCCAGCAGTGACTCAGCCGGGACAGGGAACTATGGCTACACCTTC. Its protein product is CASSDSAGTGNYGYTF.